Shown below are 11 T cell receptor beta chains from a single sample sequenced in a study of blood T cell repertoires in COVID-19. The method was immunoSEQ multiplex PCR; TCRdb's version includes in-frame clones alone and lacks a portion of them. The sample holds 55,000 to 90,000 clones, about 88% seen once. The sample comprised peripheral blood. All receptors come from a man in his 70s with active COVID-19.

The chain recombines TRBV18 with TRBJ1-1, with D possibly being TRBD1 (5 bases). V lost 8 bases to trimming and J lost 4 bases, with 20 bases between them. The germline CDR1 and CDR2 sequences are KGHSH and LQKENI. This CDR3 has 15 amino acids. CDR3 nucleotide sequence: TGTGCCAGCCACCCCGGTAGGGTCGGGGGCACTGAAGCTTTCTTT. Translated, it gives CASHPGRVGGTEAFF.

V is TRBV27 and J is TRBJ2-7; tentative D call: TRBD2 (6 bases). The CDR3 consists of 17 residues. Per germline, CDR1 MNHEY and CDR2 SMNVEV (reference sequence). V was clipped by 2 bases and J by 2 bases, with 19 bases between them. Here the CDR3 DNA reads TGTGCCAGCAGTTTACGGGCGGGAAGAGGTCCGCCCTACGAGCAGTACTTC. Encoded protein: CASSLRAGRGPPYEQYF.

The CDR3 loop is CASSLNSGRTDTQYF. The DNA for the CDR3 is TGTGCCAGCAGCTTAAATAGCGGGAGAACAGATACGCAGTATTTT. The chain has TRBV11-2 and TRBJ2-3, with 9 nucleotides matching TRBD2. This CDR3 comprises 15 residues. J lost 3 bases, V lost 2 bases, and 3 bases had no gene match. Germline CDR1 SGHAT, CDR2 FQNNGV.

The rearrangement links TRBV27 to TRBJ2-1, with D maybe TRBD2 (6 bases). The CDR3 runs 15 residues. The V end was cut by 5 bases, the J end by 7 bases, with 18 bases between. Germline loops: CDR1 MNHEY, CDR2 SMNVEV (reference sequence). The CDR3 DNA is TGTGCCAGCAGTCTCACCCCGGGACTCCCAAATGAGCAGTTCTTC. Protein: CASSLTPGLPNEQFF.

This clone was seen only a few times. The genes are TRBV7-2 and TRBJ2-2; 7 positions match TRBD2. Trimming took 5 bases from V and 5 from J; bases not matched to a gene: 17. CDR3 length: 18 residues. CDR1 and CDR2 from the germline V gene are SGHTA and FQGNSA. The CDR3 region is CASSPASRLALGTGELFF. The CDR3, as DNA: TGTGCCAGCAGCCCCGCGTCCAGACTAGCCCTTGGGACCGGGGAGCTGTTTTTT.

This chain links TRBV5-4 with TRBJ2-7, with a tentative D call TRBD1 (7 bases). The germline V gene has CDR1 SGHNT and CDR2 YYREEE (reference sequence). Trimming pared 4 bases from V and 7 bases from J, leaving 15 bases between. This CDR3 contains 13 residues. The CDR3 reads CASSHTGAGEQYF. For the CDR3, the DNA is TGTGCCAGCAGCCATACAGGGGCGGGGGAGCAGTACTTC. Looking up the rest from reference TRBV5-4 and TRBJ2-7 gives the full variable domain: ETGVTQSPTHLIKTRGQQVTLRCSSQSGHNTVSWYQQALGQGPQFIFQYYREEENGRGNFPPRFSGLQFPNYSSELNVNALELDDSALYLCASSHTGAGEQYFGPGTRLTVT.

The chain joins TRBV3-1 (or the pseudogene TRBV3-2) to TRBJ2-7; a weak D match, TRBD2 (5 bases). The germline V gene has CDR1 LGHDT and CDR2 YNNKEL (reference sequence). The CDR3 runs 13 residues. V dropped 4 bases and J dropped 2 bases, with 9 bases sitting between them. As DNA, the CDR3 is TGTGCCAGCAGCCCTGGGAGCACCTACGAGCAGTACTTC. It specifies CASSPGSTYEQYF.

The chain is built from TRBV7-8 and TRBJ2-7; the match to TRBD1 covers 7 bases. The V segment lost 5 bases and the J segment 1 base; nucleotides outside the gene matches: 5. This CDR3 is built from 14 residues. In germline, CDR1 is SGHVS, CDR2 FQNEAQ. The CDR3 DNA follows: TGTGCCAGCAGCCCCAGGGGGTTGTCCTACGAGCAGTACTTC. Amino acid sequence: CASSPRGLSYEQYF.

The chain links TRBV28 to TRBJ1-4; no reliable D call. This CDR3 comprises 13 residues. The V end lost 6 bases, the J end lost 2 bases, and 7 bases lay between the germline ends. CDR1 is MDHEN, CDR2 SYDVKM, per germline. The CDR3 DNA sequence: TGTGCCAGCAGGGAGGGTACTAATGAAAAACTGTTTTTT. Amino acid sequence: CASREGTNEKLFF.

The chain combines TRBV7-2 with TRBJ1-5, with TRBD1 identical over 12 bases. V trimming: 4 bases; J trimming: 6 bases; junction bases outside the gene matches: 4. Germline CDR1 reads SGHTA; CDR2 reads FQGNSA. The CDR3 length is 15 residues. In nucleotides, the CDR3 is TGTGCCAGCAGCTCTGGGACAGGGGGCCCTCAGCCCCAGCATTTT. Its translation: CASSSGTGGPQPQHF.

The genes are TRBV3-1 (or the pseudogene TRBV3-2) and TRBJ2-3, with 15 bases matching TRBD2. Germline-derived CDR1 and CDR2 are LGHDT and YNNKEL (reference sequence). The CDR3 extends over 17 amino acids. Losses at the gene ends were 3 bases for V and 7 bases for J; bases not matched to a gene: 8. The CDR3, as DNA: TGTGCCAGCAGCCACCCCGGACTAGCGGGAGGGTCAAATACGCAGTATTTT. Its translation is CASSHPGLAGGSNTQYF.